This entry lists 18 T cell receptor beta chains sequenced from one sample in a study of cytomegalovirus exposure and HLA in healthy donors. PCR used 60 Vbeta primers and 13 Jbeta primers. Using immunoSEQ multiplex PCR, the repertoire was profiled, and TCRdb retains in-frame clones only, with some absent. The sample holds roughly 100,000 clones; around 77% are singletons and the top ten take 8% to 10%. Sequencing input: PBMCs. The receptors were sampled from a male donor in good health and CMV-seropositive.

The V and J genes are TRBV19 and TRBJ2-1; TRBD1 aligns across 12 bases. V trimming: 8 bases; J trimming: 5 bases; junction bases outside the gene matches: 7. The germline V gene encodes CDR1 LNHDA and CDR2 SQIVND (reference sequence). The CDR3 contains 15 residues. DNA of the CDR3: TGTGCCAGTCTTGGGGACAGGGGGCACCACAATGAGCAGTTCTTC. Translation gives CASLGDRGHHNEQFF.

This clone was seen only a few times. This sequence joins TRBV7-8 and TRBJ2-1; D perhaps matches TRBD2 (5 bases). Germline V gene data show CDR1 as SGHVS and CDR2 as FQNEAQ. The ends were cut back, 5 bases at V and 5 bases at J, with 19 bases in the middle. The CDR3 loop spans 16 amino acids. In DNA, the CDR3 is TGTGCCAGCAGCCCTGGCCGGACCCCCGGGAACAATGAGCAGTTCTTC. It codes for CASSPGRTPGNNEQFF. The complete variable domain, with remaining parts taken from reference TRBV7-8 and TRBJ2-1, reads GAGVSQSPRYKVAKRGQDVALRCDPISGHVSLFWYQQALGQGPEFLTYFQNEAQLDKSGLPSDRFFAERPEGSVSTLKIQRTQQEDSAVYLCASSPGRTPGNNEQFFGPGTRLTVL.

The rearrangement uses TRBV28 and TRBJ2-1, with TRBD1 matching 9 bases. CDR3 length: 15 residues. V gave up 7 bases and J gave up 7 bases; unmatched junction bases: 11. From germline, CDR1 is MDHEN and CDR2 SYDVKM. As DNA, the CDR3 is TGTGCCAGCACCGCAAAGGACAGGGGAGATAATGAGCAGTTCTTC. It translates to CASTAKDRGDNEQFF.

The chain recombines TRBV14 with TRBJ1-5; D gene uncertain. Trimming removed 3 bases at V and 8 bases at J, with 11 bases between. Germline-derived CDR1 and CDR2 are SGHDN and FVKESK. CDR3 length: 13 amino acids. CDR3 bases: TGTGCCAGCAGCCAGCTATCCGACAAGCCCCAGCATTTT. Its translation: CASSQLSDKPQHF.

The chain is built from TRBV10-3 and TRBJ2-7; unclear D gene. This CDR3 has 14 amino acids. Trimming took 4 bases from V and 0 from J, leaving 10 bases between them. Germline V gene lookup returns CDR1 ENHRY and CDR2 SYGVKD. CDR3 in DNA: TGTGCCATCAGTGGGGCCGGAAGCTCCTACGAGCAGTACTTC. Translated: CAISGAGSSYEQYF.

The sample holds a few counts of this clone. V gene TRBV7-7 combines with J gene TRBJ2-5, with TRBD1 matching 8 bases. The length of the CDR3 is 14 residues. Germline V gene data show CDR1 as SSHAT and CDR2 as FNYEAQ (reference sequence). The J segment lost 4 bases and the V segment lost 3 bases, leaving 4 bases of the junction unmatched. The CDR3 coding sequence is TGTGCCAGCAGCTTGGGTGACAGGGGAGAGACCCAGTACTTC. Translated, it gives CASSLGDRGETQYF.

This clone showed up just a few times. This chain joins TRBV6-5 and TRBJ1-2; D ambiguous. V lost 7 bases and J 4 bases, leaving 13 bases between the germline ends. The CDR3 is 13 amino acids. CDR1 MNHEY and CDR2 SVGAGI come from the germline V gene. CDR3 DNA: TGTGCCAGCAAAGTCGGGGAGGGCTATGGCTACACCTTC. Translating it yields CASKVGEGYGYTF.

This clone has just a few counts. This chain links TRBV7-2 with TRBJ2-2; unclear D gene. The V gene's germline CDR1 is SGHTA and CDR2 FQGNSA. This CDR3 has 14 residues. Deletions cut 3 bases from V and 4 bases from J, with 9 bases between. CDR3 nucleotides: TGTGCCAGCAGCTTTCTTCCCGGCACCGGGGAGCTGTTTTTT. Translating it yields CASSFLPGTGELFF.

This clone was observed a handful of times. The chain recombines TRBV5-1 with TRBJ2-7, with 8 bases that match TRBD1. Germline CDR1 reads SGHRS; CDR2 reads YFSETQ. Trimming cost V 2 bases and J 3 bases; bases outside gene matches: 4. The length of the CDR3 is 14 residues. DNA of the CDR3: TGCGCCAGCAGCTTACAGGGGGTATTCTACGAGCAGTACTTC. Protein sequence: CASSLQGVFYEQYF.

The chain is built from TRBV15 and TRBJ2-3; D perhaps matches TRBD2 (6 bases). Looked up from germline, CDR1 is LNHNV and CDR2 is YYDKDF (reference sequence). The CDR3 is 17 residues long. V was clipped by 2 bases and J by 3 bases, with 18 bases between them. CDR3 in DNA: TGTGCCACCAGCAGATCCCCGCAGGGCGGGGTTACAGATACGCAGTATTTT. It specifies CATSRSPQGGVTDTQYF.

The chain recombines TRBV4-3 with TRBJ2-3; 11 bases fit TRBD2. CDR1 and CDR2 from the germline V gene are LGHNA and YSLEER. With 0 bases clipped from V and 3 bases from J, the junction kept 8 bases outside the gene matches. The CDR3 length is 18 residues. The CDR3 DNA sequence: TGCGCCAGCAGCCAAGAGCAAGTAGCGGGAGGGATTACAGATACGCAGTATTTT. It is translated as CASSQEQVAGGITDTQYF.

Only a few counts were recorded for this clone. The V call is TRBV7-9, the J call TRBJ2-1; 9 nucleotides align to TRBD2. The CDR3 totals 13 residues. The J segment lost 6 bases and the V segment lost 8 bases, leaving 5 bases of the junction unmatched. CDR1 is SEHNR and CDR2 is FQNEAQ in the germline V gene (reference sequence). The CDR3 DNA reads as TGTGCCAGCCAGCGGGAGGCCCCCAATGAGCAGTTCTTC. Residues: CASQREAPNEQFF.

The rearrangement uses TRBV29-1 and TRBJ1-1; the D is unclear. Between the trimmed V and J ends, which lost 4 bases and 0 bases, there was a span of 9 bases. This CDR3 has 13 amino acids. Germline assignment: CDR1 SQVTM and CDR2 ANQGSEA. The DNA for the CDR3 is TGCAGCGTTGGGGCCGGTATGAACACTGAAGCTTTCTTT. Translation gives CSVGAGMNTEAFF.

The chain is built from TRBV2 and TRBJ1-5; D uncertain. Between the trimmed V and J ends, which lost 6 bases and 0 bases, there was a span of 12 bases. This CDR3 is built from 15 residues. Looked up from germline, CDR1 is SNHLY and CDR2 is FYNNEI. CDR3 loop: CASRWLSGSNQPQHF. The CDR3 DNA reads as TGTGCCAGCAGGTGGTTGTCAGGTAGCAATCAGCCCCAGCATTTT. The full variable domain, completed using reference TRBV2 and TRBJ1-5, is EPEVTQTPSHQVTQMGQEVILRCVPISNHLYFYWYRQILGQKVEFLVSFYNNEISEKSEIFDDQFSVERPDGSNFTLKIRSTKLEDSAMYFCASRWLSGSNQPQHFGDGTRLSIL.

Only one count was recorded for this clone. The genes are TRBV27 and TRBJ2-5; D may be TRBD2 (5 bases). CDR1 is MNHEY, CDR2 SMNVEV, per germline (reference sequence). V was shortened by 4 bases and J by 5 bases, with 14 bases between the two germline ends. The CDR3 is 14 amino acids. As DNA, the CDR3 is TGTGCCAGCAGTTCCGCCGGGGTTGGGGAGACCCAGTACTTC. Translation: CASSSAGVGETQYF.

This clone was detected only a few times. Here the CDR3 reads CSATHNYEQYF. The CDR3 DNA reads as TGCAGTGCTACCCACAACTACGAGCAGTACTTC. V is TRBV20-1 and J is TRBJ2-7, with unresolved D. The CDR3 loop spans 11 amino acids. Per the germline V gene, CDR1 is DFQATT and CDR2 is SNEGSKA (reference sequence). Deletions cut 4 bases from V and 3 bases from J, with 7 bases between.

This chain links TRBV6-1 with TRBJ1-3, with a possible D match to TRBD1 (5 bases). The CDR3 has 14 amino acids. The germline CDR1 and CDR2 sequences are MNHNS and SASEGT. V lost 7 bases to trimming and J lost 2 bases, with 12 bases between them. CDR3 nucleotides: TGTGCCAGCATCCGGGGGGAAGCTGGAAACACCATATATTTT. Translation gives CASIRGEAGNTIYF.

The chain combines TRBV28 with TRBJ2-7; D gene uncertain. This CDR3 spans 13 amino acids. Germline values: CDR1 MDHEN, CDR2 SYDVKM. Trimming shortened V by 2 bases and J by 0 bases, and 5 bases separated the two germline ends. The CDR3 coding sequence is TGTGCCAGCAGTTTAGTTTACTCCTACGAGCAGTACTTC. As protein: CASSLVYSYEQYF.